Listed below are T cell receptor beta chains from one sample, sequenced in a study of human T cells and chemical hapten exposure. From the RACE reads, TCRdb called clonotypes with MiXCR, one entry per CDR3 protein. The repertoire holds about 340,000 distinct CDR3 sequences, with roughly 6.9% as singletons. Material: whole blood, obtained in connection with sensitization to the hapten diphenylcyclopropenone (DPC). These receptors were obtained from a woman under 30 with alopecia areata. Some clones in this sample may be carry-over from other donors' samples. Both conserved end residues are part of each CDR3. D genes are given only for firm matches.

17 TRBV12-5 . CASGFVFEEAGDYGYTF
16 TRBV6-5 . CASSHTLGVANTEAFF
14 TRBV2 TRBD1 CASRTGTGDRGYTF
16 TRBV28 . CASSLEGWVAKNIQYF
15 TRBV7-2 TRBD2 CASSSGLAGTDTQYF
17 TRBV4-3 TRBD2 CASSQEISSGGADEQFF
15 TRBV5-1 TRBD1 CASSYAGGQNSPLHF
17 TRBV4-2 TRBD2 CASSGRTSGGHYNEQFF
12 TRBV2 . CASSEEGGRQYF
15 TRBV29-1 . CSVEEGRGETDTQYF
13 TRBV12-3/TRBV12-4 . CASSFQQGFGYTF
15 TRBV5-1 . CASSLGRGAQDTQYF
14 TRBV6-6 TRBD1 CASSYGTGDEKLFF
12 TRBV10-3 . CAISERDNEQFF
15 TRBV4-3 TRBD1 CASSQETGEGYGYTF
13 TRBV6-2/TRBV6-3 . CASSGREVQPQHF
18 TRBV6-1 . CASSEEGTPHSIGETQYF
14 TRBV10-3 . CAISTRGKNTEAFF
13 TRBV5-1 . CASSLEDSYEQYF
13 TRBV29-1 . CSTTTGTAYGYTF
14 TRBV11-1 TRBD1 CASSDWTGSYEQYF
18 TRBV4-3 . CASSQHDDAPRLAGELFF
12 TRBV2 . CASRDYNQPQHF
14 TRBV3-1 . CASSHGSINEKLFF
16 TRBV6-5 TRBD1 CASSMGQGEANYGYTF
17 TRBV25-1 . CASMSVRGGFVADTQYF
17 TRBV18 . CASSPSSPGQGFYGYTF
19 TRBV12-3/TRBV12-4 . CASSPKGLQVMTSYNEQFF
20 TRBV7-9 . CASSLRKVPGTAATNEKLFF
15 TRBV7-3 . CASSLQGFPGDEQYF
15 TRBV2 TRBD1 CASIPGQGPNYGYTF
15 TRBV12-3/TRBV12-4 TRBD1 CASSSGGQGTDTQYF
15 TRBV2 . CASSRIWGGPDTQYF
14 TRBV10-3 . CAIRGAFSTDTQYF
14 TRBV20-1 . CSAADRPPNYGYTF
17 TRBV10-3 . CAISAAPGGPSYNEQFF
17 TRBV7-9 . CASSFVEVHSGANVLTF
14 TRBV4-2 TRBD1 CASSQDTGGDGYTF
16 TRBV20-1 . CSVRRTPGISTDTQYF
16 TRBV7-9 TRBD2 CASSLAERGAWNEQFF
19 TRBV4-1 . CASSQQTTTFRGYSYEQYF
17 TRBV25-1 TRBD1 CASSGRTLTGWNTEAFF
13 TRBV7-8 . CASSLTDQETQYF
15 TRBV7-8 TRBD1 CASSSDRGYNSPLHF
16 TRBV2 . CASSEGDRWSGNTIYF
15 TRBV20-1 . CSARGPGDYNSPLHF
14 TRBV11-3 TRBD2 CASSSGLASDTQYF
15 TRBV6-5 TRBD1 CASSQTDRGSEGYTF
11 TRBV15 . CATSLSEEQFF
15 TRBV3-1 . CASSLAGGGGSPLHF
16 TRBV6-5 TRBD1 CASSSGTGSGAGELFF
18 TRBV9 . CASSSRPVGFGSGNTIYF
16 TRBV11-2 . CASSLTFGGALETQYF
13 TRBV6-2/TRBV6-3 . CASSRSSNQPQHF
14 TRBV7-2 . CASSFSTSNEKLFF